This TCR beta chain was recovered during a study of shared clonotypes between healthy human individuals. The CDR3 covers 14 residues. The V and J ends lost 2 bases and 4 bases respectively, with 10 bases between them. CDR1 and CDR2 from the germline V gene are SEHNR and FQNEAQ (reference sequence). The protocol was immunoSEQ multiplex PCR, while the TCRdb copy is restricted to in-frame clones and leaves out a portion. The table shows about 480,000 clones, with 60% to 80% occurring only once. Donors were healthy HIV-negative adults without recently reported acute infections or vaccinations. This chain links TRBV7-9 with TRBJ2-3; either TRBD1 or TRBD2 may supply D (5 bases each). The specimen sequenced was PBMCs. The source of this sequence is a woman aged 40 to 50 in good health. Some clones in this sample may be carry-over from other donors' samples. The CDR3 loop is CASSLPRDPDTQYF. The DNA for the CDR3 is TGTGCCAGCAGCTTACCCCGGGACCCAGATACGCAGTATTTT.